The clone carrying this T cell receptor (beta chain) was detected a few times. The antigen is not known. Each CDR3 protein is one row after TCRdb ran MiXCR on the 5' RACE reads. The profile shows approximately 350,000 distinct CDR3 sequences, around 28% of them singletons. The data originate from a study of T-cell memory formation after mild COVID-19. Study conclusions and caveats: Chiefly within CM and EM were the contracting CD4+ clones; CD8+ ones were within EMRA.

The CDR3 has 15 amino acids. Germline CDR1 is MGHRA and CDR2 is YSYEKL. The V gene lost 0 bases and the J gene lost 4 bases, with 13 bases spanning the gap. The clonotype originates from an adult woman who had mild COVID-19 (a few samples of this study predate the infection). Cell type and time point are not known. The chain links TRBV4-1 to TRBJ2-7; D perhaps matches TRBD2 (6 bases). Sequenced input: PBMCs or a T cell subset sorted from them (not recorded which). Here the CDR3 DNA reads TGCGCCAGCAGCCAAGATCTACTAGCAGGGTACGAGCAGTACTTC. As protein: CASSQDLLAGYEQYF.